The text below deals with one T cell receptor (beta chain). Sequencing used immunoSEQ multiplex PCR; TCRdb keeps in-frame clones, though not all of them. This repertoire shows some 150,000 clones, around nine tenths found once; its top ten account for roughly 1.5%. This sample is part of a study of blood T cell repertoires in COVID-19. Study context: COVID-19 samples from acute and convalescent phases originated in the United States, Italy and Spain. The cDNA or gDNA used as material had been derived from T cells, B-cell-depleted T cells, or PBMCs.

Germline-derived CDR1 and CDR2 are SGDLS and YYNGEE. This CDR3 contains 14 residues. V dropped 4 bases and J dropped 2 bases, with 13 bases sitting between them. Sample: peripheral blood. This chain links TRBV9 with TRBJ2-7; perhaps TRBD2 as D (6 bases). The receptor was derived from a human donor in a cohort sampled during active COVID-19. CDR3 amino acids: CASSPSGRPYEQYF. In DNA form, the CDR3 reads TGTGCCAGCAGCCCATCGGGGAGGCCCTACGAGCAGTACTTC.